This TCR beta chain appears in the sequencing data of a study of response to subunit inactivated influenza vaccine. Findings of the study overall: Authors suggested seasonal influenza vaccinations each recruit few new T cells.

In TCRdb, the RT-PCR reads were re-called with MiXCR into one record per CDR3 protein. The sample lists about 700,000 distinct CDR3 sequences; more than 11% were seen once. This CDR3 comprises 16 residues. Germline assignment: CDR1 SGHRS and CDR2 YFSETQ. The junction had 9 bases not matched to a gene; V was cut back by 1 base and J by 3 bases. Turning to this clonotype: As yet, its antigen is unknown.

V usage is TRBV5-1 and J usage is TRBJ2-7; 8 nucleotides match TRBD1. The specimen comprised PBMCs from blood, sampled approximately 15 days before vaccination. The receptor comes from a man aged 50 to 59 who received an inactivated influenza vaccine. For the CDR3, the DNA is TGCGCCAGCAGCTTGCAACCGGGACAGGATGTCTACGAGCAGTACTTC. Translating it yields CASSLQPGQDVYEQYF. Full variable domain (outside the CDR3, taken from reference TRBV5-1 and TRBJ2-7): KAGVTQTPRYLIKTRGQQVTLSCSPISGHRSVSWYQQTPGQGLQFLFEYFSETQRNKGNFPGRFSGRQFSNSRSEMNVSTLELGDSALYLCASSLQPGQDVYEQYFGPGTRLTVT.